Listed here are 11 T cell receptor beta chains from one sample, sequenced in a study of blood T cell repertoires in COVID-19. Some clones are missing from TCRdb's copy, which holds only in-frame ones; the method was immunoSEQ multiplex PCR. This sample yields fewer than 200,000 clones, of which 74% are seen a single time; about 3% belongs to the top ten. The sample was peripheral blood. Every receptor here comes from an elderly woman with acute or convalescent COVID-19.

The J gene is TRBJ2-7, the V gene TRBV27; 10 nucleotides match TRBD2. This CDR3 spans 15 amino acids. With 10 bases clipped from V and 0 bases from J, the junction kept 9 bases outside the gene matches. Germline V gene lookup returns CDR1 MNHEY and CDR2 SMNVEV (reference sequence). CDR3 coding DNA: TGTGCCAACCCGACTAGCGGGCTATACTCCTACGAGCAGTACTTC. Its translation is CANPTSGLYSYEQYF.

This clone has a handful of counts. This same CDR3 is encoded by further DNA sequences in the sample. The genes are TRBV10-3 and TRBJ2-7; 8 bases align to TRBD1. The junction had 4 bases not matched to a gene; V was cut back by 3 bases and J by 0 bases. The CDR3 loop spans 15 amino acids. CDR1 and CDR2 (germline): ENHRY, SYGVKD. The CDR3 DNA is TGTGCCATCAGTGAAAAACAGGGGGGCTCCTACGAGCAGTACTTC. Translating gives CAISEKQGGSYEQYF.

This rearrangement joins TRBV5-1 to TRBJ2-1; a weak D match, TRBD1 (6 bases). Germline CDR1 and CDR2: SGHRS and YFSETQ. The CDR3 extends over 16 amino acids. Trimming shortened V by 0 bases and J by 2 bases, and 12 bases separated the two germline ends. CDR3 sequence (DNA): TGCGCCAGCAGCTTGGGGGGGACACCGGCCTACAATGAGCAGTTCTTC. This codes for CASSLGGTPAYNEQFF.

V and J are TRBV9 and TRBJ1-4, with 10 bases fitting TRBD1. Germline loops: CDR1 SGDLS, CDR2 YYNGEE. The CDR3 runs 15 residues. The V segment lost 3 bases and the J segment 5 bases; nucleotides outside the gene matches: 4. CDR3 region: CASSAWDRGNEKLFF. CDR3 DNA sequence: TGTGCCAGCAGCGCGTGGGACAGGGGAAATGAAAAACTGTTTTTT.

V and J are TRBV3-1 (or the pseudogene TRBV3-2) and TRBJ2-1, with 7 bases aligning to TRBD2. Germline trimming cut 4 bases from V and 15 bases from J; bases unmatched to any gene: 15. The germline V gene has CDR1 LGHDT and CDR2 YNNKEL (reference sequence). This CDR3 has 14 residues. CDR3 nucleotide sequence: TGTGCCAGCAGCCCCTCATGGGCGGGAGATCGCCGGTTCTTC. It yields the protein CASSPSWAGDRRFF.

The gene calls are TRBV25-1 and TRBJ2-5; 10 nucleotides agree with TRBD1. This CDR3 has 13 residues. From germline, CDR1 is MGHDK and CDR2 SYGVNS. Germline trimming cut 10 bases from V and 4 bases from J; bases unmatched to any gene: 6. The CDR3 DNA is TGTGCCACCTCGACAGGGGGCCTAGAGACCCAGTACTTC. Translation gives CATSTGGLETQYF.

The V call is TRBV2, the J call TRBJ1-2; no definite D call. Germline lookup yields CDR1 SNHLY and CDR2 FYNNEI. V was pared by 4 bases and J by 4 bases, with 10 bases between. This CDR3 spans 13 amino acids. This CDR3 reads CASSVNWSYGYTF. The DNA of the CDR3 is TGTGCCAGCAGTGTGAACTGGAGCTATGGCTACACCTTC.

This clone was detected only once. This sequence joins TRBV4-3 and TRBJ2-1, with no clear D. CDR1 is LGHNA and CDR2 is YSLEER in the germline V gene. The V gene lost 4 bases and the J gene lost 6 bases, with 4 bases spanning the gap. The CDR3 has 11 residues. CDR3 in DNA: TGCGCCAGCAGCCGCGGCAATGAGCAGTTCTTC. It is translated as CASSRGNEQFF.

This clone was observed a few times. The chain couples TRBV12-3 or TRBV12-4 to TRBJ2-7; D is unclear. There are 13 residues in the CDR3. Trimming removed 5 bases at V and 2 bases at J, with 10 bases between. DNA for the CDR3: TGTGCCAGCAGTCTCCCCGACACCTACGAGCAGTACTTC. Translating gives CASSLPDTYEQYF.

CDR3 sequence reads: CASSLVQGSGNTIYF. The CDR3, as DNA: TGTGCCAGCAGCTTGGTGCAGGGCTCTGGAAACACCATATATTTT. The chain recombines TRBV5-5 with TRBJ1-3, with D maybe TRBD1 (5 bases). This CDR3 comprises 15 residues. The germline V and J ends were trimmed by 0 bases and 0 bases, with 7 bases remaining between them. Germline V gene data show CDR1 as SGHKS and CDR2 as YYEKEE (reference sequence). The full variable domain, in which reference TRBV5-5 and TRBJ1-3 provide the parts outside the CDR3, is DAGVTQSPTHLIKTRGQQVTLRCSPISGHKSVSWYQQVLGQGPQFIFQYYEKEERGRGNFPDRFSARQFPNYSSELNVNALLLGDSALYLCASSLVQGSGNTIYFGEGSWLTVV.

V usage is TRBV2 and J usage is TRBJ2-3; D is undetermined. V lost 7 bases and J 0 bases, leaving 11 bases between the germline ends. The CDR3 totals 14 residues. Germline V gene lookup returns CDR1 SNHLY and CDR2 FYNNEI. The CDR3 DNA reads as TGTGCCAGCATCCCCCCGTCTAGCACAGATACGCAGTATTTT. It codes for CASIPPSSTDTQYF.